The 29 T cell receptor beta chains below all came from one sample that was sequenced in a study of T cell responses to AZD1222 COVID-19 vaccine. Libraries were prepared by immunoSEQ multiplex PCR; TCRdb keeps only in-frame clonotypes and omits some of them. The repertoire consists of around 60,000 clones, with over 80% occurring once and the leading ten covering less than 7%. Sequences were derived from peripheral blood, sampled 28 days after the second dose of the MenACWY control vaccine. The source of these receptors is an adult who received the MenACWY meningococcal vaccine as a control.

J is TRBJ1-5 and V is TRBV7-2, with D possibly being TRBD1 (5 bases). The CDR3 runs to 14 residues. V shed 5 bases and J shed 7 bases, with 15 bases lying between them. The germline V gene has CDR1 SGHTA and CDR2 FQGNSA. The CDR3 here is CASSQNQGSQPQHF. CDR3 nucleotides: TGTGCCAGCAGCCAGAATCAGGGTAGCCAGCCCCAGCATTTT.

The rearrangement uses TRBV6-1 and TRBJ2-7; possibly TRBD1 for D (7 bases). V was pared by 2 bases and J by 4 bases, with 18 bases between. Germline CDR1 reads MNHNS; CDR2 reads SASEGT. The CDR3 loop spans 16 amino acids. CDR3 sequence (DNA): TGTGCCAGCAGTGAACTCCCAGGGGGGTCTAGGTACGAGCAGTACTTC. Its protein is CASSELPGGSRYEQYF.

The chain recombines TRBV5-4 with TRBJ2-1; a possible D gene is TRBD2 (7 bases). The CDR3 has 15 amino acids. V gave up 0 bases and J gave up 10 bases, with 17 bases separating them. Per the germline V gene, CDR1 is SGHNT and CDR2 is YYREEE (reference sequence). CDR3 residues: CASSLGGRGGEEQFF. The CDR3 region has the DNA TGTGCCAGCAGCTTGGGCGGGAGAGGGGGGGAAGAGCAGTTCTTC. The full variable domain, completed using reference TRBV5-4 and TRBJ2-1, is ETGVTQSPTHLIKTRGQQVTLRCSSQSGHNTVSWYQQALGQGPQFIFQYYREEENGRGNFPPRFSGLQFPNYSSELNVNALELDDSALYLCASSLGGRGGEEQFFGPGTRLTVL.

This sequence joins TRBV7-2 and TRBJ1-5; D is unresolved. The V gene lost 4 bases and the J gene lost 3 bases, with 16 bases spanning the gap. Germline V lookup: CDR1 SGHTA, CDR2 FQGNSA. The CDR3 is 16 residues long. The chain's CDR3 is CASSSKEAGSNQPQHF. CDR3 nucleotide sequence: TGTGCCAGCAGCTCTAAAGAGGCGGGGTCCAATCAGCCCCAGCATTTT.

V usage is TRBV3-1 (or the pseudogene TRBV3-2) and J usage is TRBJ2-3, with a weak D call TRBD2 (5 bases). V lost 6 bases to trimming and J lost 5 bases, with 21 bases between them. Germline assignment: CDR1 LGHDT and CDR2 YNNKEL (reference sequence). The CDR3 totals 16 residues. DNA of the CDR3: TGTGCCAGCAGTGCACTCAGCGGACCTGGGATAGATACGCAGTATTTT. It translates to CASSALSGPGIDTQYF.

This clone occurred once. The V call is TRBV7-2, the J call TRBJ2-5; D not resolved. CDR1 is SGHTA and CDR2 is FQGNSA in the germline V gene. The CDR3 contains 15 residues. V lost 1 base, J lost 1 base, and 10 bases lay in between. CDR3 nucleotides: TGTGCCAGCAGCTTAGGGTCCGGTGTCCAAGAGACCCAGTACTTC. Its translation is CASSLGSGVQETQYF. Complete variable domain (other parts from reference TRBV7-2 and TRBJ2-5): GAGVSQSPSNKVTEKGKDVELRCDPISGHTALYWYRQSLGQGLEFLIYFQGNSAPDKSGLPSDRFSAERTGGSVSTLTIQRTQQEDSAVYLCASSLGSGVQETQYFGPGTRLLVL.

V is TRBV19 and J is TRBJ2-7, with 8 positions matching TRBD1. The CDR3 totals 16 residues. CDR1 is LNHDA and CDR2 is SQIVND in the germline V gene (reference sequence). V gave up 3 bases and J gave up 3 bases; unmatched junction bases: 10. CDR3 in DNA: TGTGCCAGTAGTATGGGCGGGGCCAGGGGGCTCTACGAGCAGTACTTC. Translation: CASSMGGARGLYEQYF.

The rearrangement uses TRBV12-3 or TRBV12-4 and TRBJ1-5, with D possibly matching TRBD1 (6 bases). Between the trimmed V and J ends, which lost 7 bases and 7 bases, there was a span of 14 bases. This CDR3 is built from 13 residues. The chain's CDR3 is CASTTQGEQPQHF. The CDR3 DNA reads as TGTGCCAGCACCACACAGGGAGAGCAGCCCCAGCATTTT.

V gene TRBV6-5 combines with J gene TRBJ2-7, with D hard to call. Deletions cut 4 bases from V and 3 bases from J, with 19 bases between. The CDR3 consists of 16 residues. The germline V gene encodes CDR1 MNHEY and CDR2 SVGAGI. The CDR3 DNA reads TGTGCCAGCAGTTCCACCGTCCCTACTTCGAACTACGAGCAGTACTTC. Protein sequence: CASSSTVPTSNYEQYF.

The chain uses TRBV14 and TRBJ1-1; TRBD1 matches at 9 bases. Germline V gene data show CDR1 as SGHDN and CDR2 as FVKESK. The CDR3 extends over 13 amino acids. Unmatched junction bases numbered 5, after V lost 4 bases and J lost 8 bases. The CDR3 loop reads CASSLWTGAEAFF. Written as DNA, the CDR3 is TGTGCCAGCAGCCTCTGGACAGGGGCAGAAGCTTTCTTT.

The genes are TRBV9 and TRBJ1-3; D remains unclear. In germline, CDR1 is SGDLS, CDR2 YYNGEE. The CDR3 is 16 residues long. V shed 1 base and J shed 0 bases, with 11 bases lying between them. CDR3 nucleotides: TGTGCCAGCAGCGTACCCGGCAGTCTCTCTGGAAACACCATATATTTT. This codes for CASSVPGSLSGNTIYF.

This clone showed up just once. CDR3 coding DNA: TGCGCCAGCAGCCCGTTATCTTCCACCGGGGAGCTGTTTTTT. Translated: CASSPLSSTGELFF. The rearrangement uses TRBV4-3 and TRBJ2-2, with D hard to call. Germline CDR1 reads LGHNA; CDR2 reads YSLEER. This CDR3 has 14 amino acids. The V gene lost 4 bases and the J gene lost 4 bases, with 10 bases spanning the gap.

About this clone itself: An end of the junction differs from the germline gene, which may be a read error. The chain recombines TRBV2 with TRBJ2-2; weak D call: TRBD1 (5 bases). The CDR3 is 15 amino acids. In germline, CDR1 is SNHLY, CDR2 FYNNEI. CDR3 sequence reads: CASSEGQGMKGELFF. The CDR3 DNA is TGTGCCAGCAGCGAAGGGCAGGGAATGAAAGGGGAGCTGTTTTTT.

The J gene is TRBJ1-5, the V gene TRBV6-5, with D uncertain. V gave up 10 bases and J gave up 3 bases, with 16 bases separating them. This CDR3 comprises 14 residues. Germline V CDR1 and CDR2: MNHEY, SVGAGI. DNA for the CDR3: TGTGCCACCGCTGGAGGGTTTGACAATCAGCCCCAGCATTTT. It encodes CATAGGFDNQPQHF.

The gene calls are TRBV14 and TRBJ2-7; unclear D gene. The CDR3 extends over 13 amino acids. The germline V gene encodes CDR1 SGHDN and CDR2 FVKESK. V gave up 0 bases and J gave up 7 bases, with 10 bases separating them. The CDR3: CASSQDIWSEQYF. CDR3 in DNA: TGTGCCAGCAGCCAAGACATCTGGTCGGAGCAGTACTTC.

The chain carries TRBV4-1 and TRBJ1-1; weak D call: TRBD1 (5 bases). Germline-derived CDR1 and CDR2 are MGHRA and YSYEKL. V lost 0 bases and J 3 bases, leaving 8 bases between the germline ends. The CDR3 is made up of 14 amino acids. The CDR3 DNA is TGCGCCAGCAGCCAAGAACAGGTGGACACTGAAGCTTTCTTT. Translated: CASSQEQVDTEAFF.

The rearrangement links TRBV6-2 or TRBV6-3 to TRBJ2-1, with D perhaps TRBD1 (5 bases). In germline, CDR1 is MNHEY, CDR2 SVGEGT. This CDR3 is 15 amino acids long. V lost 0 bases, J lost 8 bases, and 14 bases lay in between. CDR3 sequence reads: CASSYSLGDIDEQFF. CDR3 nucleotides: TGTGCCAGCAGTTACTCTCTAGGGGATATTGATGAGCAGTTCTTC.

The rearrangement uses TRBV24-1 and TRBJ1-2; the D is unclear. The germline V and J ends were trimmed by 5 bases and 4 bases, with 10 bases remaining between them. The CDR3 sequence is 13 residues long. CDR1 is KGHDR and CDR2 is SFDVKD in the germline V gene. CDR3 sequence: CATSASPAYGYTF. The CDR3 DNA sequence: TGTGCCACCAGTGCCTCACCCGCCTATGGCTACACCTTC.

This clone has a single count. The rearrangement uses TRBV14 and TRBJ2-7; D gene uncertain. CDR1 and CDR2 (germline): SGHDN, FVKESK. V lost 0 bases, J lost 5 bases, and 11 bases lay in between. This CDR3 region has 14 residues. The CDR3 sequence: CASSQDWLGDEQYF. The CDR3 DNA follows: TGTGCCAGCAGCCAAGATTGGCTTGGAGACGAGCAGTACTTC.

This clone was picked up a small number of times. The chain carries TRBV11-2 and TRBJ2-2; D is undetermined. The CDR3 extends over 12 amino acids. Germline loops: CDR1 SGHAT, CDR2 FQNNGV. Trimming stripped 1 base from V and 10 bases from J, with 7 bases between. The CDR3 spells CASSLVSAELFF. In DNA form, the CDR3 reads TGTGCCAGCAGCTTAGTCTCCGCGGAGCTGTTTTTT.

The rearrangement links TRBV30 to TRBJ1-4; no clear D gene. V gave up 2 bases and J gave up 1 base, with 11 bases separating them. The CDR3 loop spans 15 amino acids. The V gene's germline CDR1 is GTSNPN and CDR2 SVGIG (reference sequence). The CDR3, as DNA: TGTGCCTGGAGTAGGGAGAGCCTAACTAATGAAAAACTGTTTTTT. Its translation is CAWSRESLTNEKLFF.

This clone was detected only once. The rearrangement uses TRBV6-5 and TRBJ2-5, with unresolved D. V gave up 5 bases and J gave up 5 bases, with 12 bases separating them. The CDR3 extends over 13 amino acids. Per the germline V gene, CDR1 is MNHEY and CDR2 is SVGAGI. The CDR3, as DNA: TGTGCCAGCAGTAACACAGAGAGGGAGACCCAGTACTTC. Its protein is CASSNTERETQYF.

The J gene is TRBJ2-1, the V gene TRBV6-2 or TRBV6-3, with D unclear. Germline V gene sequence: CDR1 MNHEY, CDR2 SVGEGT. With 3 bases removed from V and 1 base from J, the gap between germline ends came to 4 bases. The length of the CDR3 is 13 residues. As DNA, the CDR3 is TGTGCCAGCAGTTATTGGTCCTACAATGAGCAGTTCTTC. Its translation is CASSYWSYNEQFF.

This chain links TRBV3-1 (or the pseudogene TRBV3-2) with TRBJ1-5, with 7 bases matching TRBD1. This CDR3 contains 14 residues. V was pared by 3 bases and J by 6 bases, with 5 bases of the junction left unmatched. Germline V gene data show CDR1 as LGHDT and CDR2 as YNNKEL (reference sequence). CDR3 coding DNA: TGTGCCAGCAGCCAGCAGGGGGTGGGTCAGCCCCAGCATTTT. It is translated as CASSQQGVGQPQHF.

The rearrangement joins TRBV19 to TRBJ1-6; a possible D gene is TRBD1 (6 bases). CDR3 size: 15 residues. V was shortened by 5 bases and J by 5 bases, with 13 bases between the two germline ends. In germline, CDR1 is LNHDA, CDR2 SQIVND (reference sequence). The CDR3 region has the DNA TGTGCCAGTAGTGGGGACACAGGGAATAATTCACCCCTCCACTTT. As protein: CASSGDTGNNSPLHF.

The chain couples TRBV10-2 to TRBJ2-3; D is possibly TRBD2 (7 bases). The CDR3 has 18 amino acids. Germline lookup yields CDR1 WSHSY and CDR2 SAAADI. V was cut by 6 bases and J by 2 bases, with 24 bases left in between. This CDR3 reads CASRGAAEMGGVTDTQYF. The CDR3 DNA follows: TGCGCCAGCAGGGGGGCAGCGGAGATGGGGGGGGTCACAGATACGCAGTATTTT.

This chain links TRBV9 with TRBJ2-3; D possibly corresponds to TRBD1 (7 bases). Germline CDR1 reads SGDLS; CDR2 reads YYNGEE. Trimming took 3 bases from V and 8 from J, leaving 13 bases between them. The CDR3 covers 13 residues. The DNA for the CDR3 is TGTGCCAGCAGCGCAGGGGGGTCGGCTACGCAGTATTTT. This gives the protein CASSAGGSATQYF.

The chain couples TRBV12-3 or TRBV12-4 to TRBJ2-7, with D perhaps matching TRBD1 or TRBD2 (6 bases each). The V end was cut by 7 bases, the J end by 5 bases, with 15 bases between. This CDR3 is built from 13 residues. In nucleotides, the CDR3 is TGTGCCAGCAATACAGGGAGGTCAAACGAGCAGTACTTC. Translation gives CASNTGRSNEQYF.

The V gene is TRBV7-2, the J gene TRBJ1-1, with D perhaps TRBD1 (6 bases). Trimming stripped 4 bases from V and 4 bases from J, with 13 bases between. This CDR3 has 14 amino acids. Per the germline V gene, CDR1 is SGHTA and CDR2 is FQGNSA. In DNA, the CDR3 is TGTGCCAGCAGCTCCCAACAGGGAGGCACTGAAGCTTTCTTT. This sequence encodes CASSSQQGGTEAFF. The complete variable domain, with remaining parts taken from reference TRBV7-2 and TRBJ1-1, reads GAGVSQSPSNKVTEKGKDVELRCDPISGHTALYWYRQSLGQGLEFLIYFQGNSAPDKSGLPSDRFSAERTGGSVSTLTIQRTQQEDSAVYLCASSSQQGGTEAFFGQGTRLTVV.